Each of the 10 T cell receptor beta chains below was sequenced from the same sample in a study of blood T cell repertoires in COVID-19. Sequenced by immunoSEQ multiplex PCR; TCRdb stores in-frame clones only, minus some. The data show about 16,000 clones, about 89% seen once. The sequenced sample consisted of peripheral blood. All receptors derive from a man between 60 and 75 years old with acute or convalescent COVID-19.

This chain joins TRBV13 and TRBJ2-7, with TRBD2 matching 12 bases. J gave up 6 bases and V 5 bases, and 2 bases lay outside the gene matches. The length of the CDR3 is 13 residues. CDR1 and CDR2 (germline): PRHDT, FYEKMQ (reference sequence). Written as DNA, the CDR3 is TGTGCCAGCAGCCCTAGCGGGAGGGCCGAGCAGTACTTC. It yields the protein CASSPSGRAEQYF.

The gene calls are TRBV11-2 and TRBJ2-7; D not certain. CDR1 is SGHAT and CDR2 is FQNNGV in the germline V gene. With 4 bases removed from V and 5 bases from J, the gap between germline ends came to 3 bases. This CDR3 spans 10 amino acids. DNA of the CDR3: TGTGCCAGCAGCTACAACGAGCAGTACTTC. Amino acids: CASSYNEQYF.

This chain links TRBV19 with TRBJ1-2; the D gene is possibly TRBD1 (6 bases). V was shortened by 3 bases and J by 6 bases, with 14 bases between the two germline ends. The CDR3 totals 14 residues. Germline lookup yields CDR1 LNHDA and CDR2 SQIVND (reference sequence). CDR3 in DNA: TGTGCCAGTAGTATCGAGGGGGTTCCTGATGGCTACACCTTC. Its translation is CASSIEGVPDGYTF.

This chain connects TRBV11-2 to TRBJ1-6, with D perhaps TRBD1 (5 bases). The length of the CDR3 is 14 residues. V was clipped by 4 bases and J by 10 bases, with 14 bases between them. The germline CDR1 and CDR2 sequences are SGHAT and FQNNGV. The CDR3 loop reads CASSSSNGGSPLHF. Here the CDR3 DNA reads TGTGCCAGCAGCTCCTCCAATGGGGGGTCACCCCTCCACTTT.

The CDR3: CASRGQGLGTGELFF. In DNA form, the CDR3 reads TGTGCCAGCCGTGGGCAGGGGTTGGGCACCGGGGAGCTGTTTTTT. The V call is TRBV6-6, the J call TRBJ2-2; D perhaps matches TRBD1 (6 bases). This CDR3 is 15 amino acids long. In germline, CDR1 is MNHNY, CDR2 SVGAGI (reference sequence). The germline V and J ends were trimmed by 8 bases and 4 bases, with 17 bases remaining between them.

This chain links TRBV28 with TRBJ1-1; D is unresolved. The CDR3 extends over 13 amino acids. Trimming stripped 1 base from V and 4 bases from J, with 7 bases between. Per germline, CDR1 MDHEN and CDR2 SYDVKM. The CDR3 DNA follows: TGTGCCAGCAGTTTATTCCGGAGCACTGAAGCTTTCTTT. Protein: CASSLFRSTEAFF.

This rearrangement joins TRBV9 to TRBJ2-7, with D unclear. The CDR3 is made up of 15 amino acids. V was trimmed by 0 bases and J by 2 bases, leaving 12 bases between them. Germline V lookup: CDR1 SGDLS, CDR2 YYNGEE. The CDR3 DNA reads as TGTGCCAGCAGCGTAGGAGGCGTATTGACCTACGAGCAGTACTTC. It encodes CASSVGGVLTYEQYF.

This clone was seen a handful of times. V is TRBV4-1 and J is TRBJ1-2; TRBD1 matches at 12 bases. CDR1 is MGHRA and CDR2 is YSYEKL in the germline V gene. With V trimmed by 4 bases and J by 5 bases, 8 bases remained unmatched. This CDR3 is built from 16 residues. CDR3 DNA: TGCGCCAGCAGCCCAGCCGGGACAGGGGGCGAGTATGGCTACACCTTC. Translation: CASSPAGTGGEYGYTF.

The chain employs TRBV10-3 and TRBJ2-2; the match to TRBD1 covers 7 bases. The germline CDR1 and CDR2 sequences are ENHRY and SYGVKD. The trim removed 10 bases at V and 1 base at J, leaving 6 bases unmatched. This CDR3 spans 14 amino acids. The CDR3 loop reads CASETGKNTGELFF. The CDR3 DNA reads as TGTGCCAGCGAGACAGGGAAGAACACCGGGGAGCTGTTTTTT.

The rearrangement joins TRBV29-1 to TRBJ2-3, with D possibly matching TRBD1 (5 bases). V gave up 5 bases and J gave up 0 bases, with 6 bases separating them. Germline V gene data show CDR1 as SQVTM and CDR2 as ANQGSEA. This CDR3 contains 12 residues. The CDR3 spells CSVTGSTDTQYF. The CDR3 coding sequence is TGCAGCGTTACAGGTAGCACAGATACGCAGTATTTT.